Listed here are 26 T cell receptor beta chains from one sample, sequenced in a study of T cell responses to AZD1222 COVID-19 vaccine. Sequencing was performed with immunoSEQ multiplex PCR; in TCRdb, only in-frame clones are kept and a portion is missing. The sample holds over 140,000 clones, roughly 92% seen once. The specimen comprised peripheral blood, sampled 28 days after the second AZD1222 dose. The receptors were gathered from an adult who received the AZD1222 COVID-19 vaccine.

The V and J genes are TRBV12-3 or TRBV12-4 and TRBJ1-2; TRBD1 might be the D (5 bases). This CDR3 region has 10 residues. The CDR3: CATGASGYTF. The DNA for the CDR3 is TGTGCAACCGGGGCGTCTGGCTACACCTTC.

This clone is a singleton in its sample. V is TRBV6-6 and J is TRBJ2-1; TRBD1 matches 9 bases. The CDR3 contains 15 residues. Germline trimming cut 7 bases from V and 10 bases from J; bases unmatched to any gene: 14. CDR1 and CDR2 from the germline V gene are MNHNY and SVGAGI (reference sequence). CDR3 nucleotides: TGTGCCAGCACCATTAAAGGGACAGGGATCACGGAGCAGTTCTTC. It translates to CASTIKGTGITEQFF.

Notes on this clone: At one end the junction does not follow the germline gene, possibly because of a read error. CDR3 sequence: CATSGDRLGGPQHF. The CDR3 DNA sequence: TGTGCCACCAGCGGAGACAGGCTTGGGGGACCCCAGCATTTT. This chain connects TRBV15 to TRBJ1-5, with a possible D match to TRBD1 (6 bases). Germline CDR1 is LNHNV and CDR2 is YYDKDF (reference sequence). The CDR3 loop spans 14 amino acids.

The chain has TRBV12-3 or TRBV12-4 and TRBJ2-2; no reliable D call. The V end was cut by 5 bases, the J end by 7 bases, with 8 bases between. The CDR3 spans 12 residues. The CDR3 loop is CASSHGGGELFF. The CDR3 nucleotides read TGTGCCAGCAGTCACGGCGGCGGGGAGCTGTTTTTT.

The chain has TRBV28 and TRBJ1-1; D call uncertain. The V end was cut by 7 bases, the J end by 2 bases, with 11 bases between. CDR1 MDHEN and CDR2 SYDVKM come from the germline V gene. The CDR3 runs 13 residues. CDR3 loop: CASTNMGNTEAFF. The CDR3, as DNA: TGTGCCAGCACCAATATGGGCAACACTGAAGCTTTCTTT.

This clone was recorded a few times. The chain carries TRBV7-9 and TRBJ1-2, with TRBD1 matching over 7 bases. In germline, CDR1 is SEHNR, CDR2 FQNEAQ (reference sequence). V lost 6 bases to trimming and J lost 2 bases; unmatched junction nucleotides: 6. The length of the CDR3 is 14 residues. CDR3 residues: CASSFPGGNYGYTF. DNA of the CDR3: TGTGCCAGCAGTTTCCCAGGGGGGAACTATGGCTACACCTTC. The full variable domain, its missing parts supplied by reference TRBV7-9 and TRBJ1-2, is DTGVSQNPRHKITKRGQNVTFRCDPISEHNRLYWYRQTLGQGPEFLTYFQNEAQLEKSRLLSDRFSAERPKGSFSTLEIQRTEQGDSAMYLCASSFPGGNYGYTFGSGTRLTVV.

The J gene is TRBJ2-1, the V gene TRBV2; 11 nucleotides agree with TRBD1. The CDR3 is made up of 15 amino acids. The germline V gene encodes CDR1 SNHLY and CDR2 FYNNEI. Trimming cost V 8 bases and J 8 bases; bases outside gene matches: 11. Here the CDR3 DNA reads TGTGCCAGCCCCCCCGCGGGACAGGGGGTCTATGAGCAGTTCTTC. It is translated as CASPPAGQGVYEQFF.

V and J are TRBV28 and TRBJ1-2, with D possibly matching TRBD1 (6 bases). V was clipped by 10 bases and J by 5 bases, with 14 bases between them. The length of the CDR3 is 12 residues. Germline CDR1 and CDR2: MDHEN and SYDVKM. The CDR3 reads CANRDSSYGYTF. The CDR3 DNA reads as TGTGCCAACAGGGATTCTTCTTATGGCTACACCTTC.

The J gene is TRBJ2-1, the V gene TRBV5-1; no firm D call. Germline V gene lookup returns CDR1 SGHRS and CDR2 YFSETQ. V was clipped by 0 bases and J by 3 bases, with 10 bases between them. The CDR3 has 15 residues. CDR3 DNA sequence: TGCGCCAGCAGCTTGGACCAGTGGGGCTACAATGAGCAGTTCTTC. It translates to CASSLDQWGYNEQFF.

The chain combines TRBV28 with TRBJ2-7, with TRBD2 matching over 9 bases. Germline trimming cut 7 bases from V and 2 bases from J; bases unmatched to any gene: 6. Germline V gene lookup returns CDR1 MDHEN and CDR2 SYDVKM. The CDR3 consists of 14 residues. This CDR3 reads CASKIAGEAYEQYF. The CDR3 DNA reads as TGTGCCAGCAAAATAGCGGGAGAGGCCTACGAGCAGTACTTC.

The rearrangement joins TRBV28 to TRBJ2-3; D remains unclear. V shed 5 bases and J shed 9 bases, with 9 bases lying between them. Looked up from germline, CDR1 is MDHEN and CDR2 is SYDVKM. The CDR3 extends over 11 amino acids. This CDR3 is CASSHRTTQYF. In nucleotides, the CDR3 is TGTGCCAGCAGTCACCGAACCACGCAGTATTTT.

This sequence joins TRBV12-3 or TRBV12-4 and TRBJ1-2; maybe TRBD1 (5 bases). The CDR3 totals 13 residues. V lost 5 bases and J lost 2, with 9 bases in between. CDR3 loop: CASSLQENYGYTF. The CDR3 DNA reads TGTGCCAGCAGTCTACAGGAGAACTATGGCTACACCTTC.

CDR3 nucleotides: TGCGCCAGCAGTCTAGTCGAGGCACTTAACTATGGCTACACCTTC. Its protein product is CASSLVEALNYGYTF. The J gene is TRBJ1-2, the V gene TRBV23-1; D call uncertain. TRBV23-1 is an ORF for which the function is uncertain. V was clipped by 4 bases and J by 1 base, with 13 bases between them. This CDR3 comprises 15 residues.

This rearrangement joins TRBV18 to TRBJ1-5, with 8 bases lining up with TRBD1. Germline values: CDR1 KGHSH, CDR2 LQKENI. This CDR3 has 16 residues. V dropped 6 bases and J dropped 4; count of bases not matched to a gene: 11. The CDR3 DNA reads as TGTGCCAGCTCTCAAGAGGACAGGGTGGGAAATCAGCCCCAGCATTTT. It translates to CASSQEDRVGNQPQHF.

J is TRBJ2-7 and V is TRBV30; TRBD2 agrees at 7 bases. The V gene end was trimmed by 4 bases and the J gene end by 3 bases; junction bases not matched to a gene: 3. Per germline, CDR1 GTSNPN and CDR2 SVGIG (reference sequence). The CDR3 sequence is 12 residues long. CDR3 bases: TGTGCCTGGACCAGGACTAGCTACGAGCAGTACTTC. Its translation is CAWTRTSYEQYF.

V gene TRBV11-1 combines with J gene TRBJ2-7; 7 bases line up with TRBD1. The junction had 6 bases not matched to a gene; V was cut back by 4 bases and J by 0 bases. CDR3 size: 15 residues. The germline V gene has CDR1 SGHAT and CDR2 FQDESV (reference sequence). CDR3 nucleotide sequence: TGTGCCAGCAGCTATGGACAGGCTAACTCCTACGAGCAGTACTTC. Translation: CASSYGQANSYEQYF.

The chain joins TRBV7-9 to TRBJ2-7, with a weak D call TRBD1 (5 bases). V was clipped by 3 bases and J by 3 bases, with 12 bases between them. The CDR3 loop spans 14 amino acids. Per the germline V gene, CDR1 is SEHNR and CDR2 is FQNEAQ (reference sequence). CDR3 amino acids: CASSFATDSYEQYF. The DNA for the CDR3 is TGTGCCAGCAGCTTCGCGACAGATAGCTACGAGCAGTACTTC. The full variable domain, rest sourced from reference TRBV7-9 and TRBJ2-7, is DTGVSQNPRHKITKRGQNVTFRCDPISEHNRLYWYRQTLGQGPEFLTYFQNEAQLEKSRLLSDRFSAERPKGSFSTLEIQRTEQGDSAMYLCASSFATDSYEQYFGPGTRLTVT.

The V gene is TRBV10-3, the J gene TRBJ1-5; D call uncertain. Germline V CDR1 and CDR2: ENHRY, SYGVKD. This CDR3 has 15 amino acids. The germline V and J ends were trimmed by 10 bases and 1 base, with 17 bases remaining between them. The CDR3 region is CATSAAGKSNQPQHF. The DNA for the CDR3 is TGTGCCACTTCGGCAGCGGGAAAGAGCAATCAGCCCCAGCATTTT.

The chain couples TRBV5-1 to TRBJ2-3; D is undetermined. The V gene's germline CDR1 is SGHRS and CDR2 YFSETQ. V was cut by 4 bases and J by 3 bases, with 9 bases left in between. CDR3 length: 13 residues. As DNA, the CDR3 is TGCGCCAGCAGCACACGGGTTACAGATACGCAGTATTTT. Amino acid sequence: CASSTRVTDTQYF.

The chain links TRBV18 to TRBJ1-1, with D perhaps matching TRBD1 (5 bases). Germline-derived CDR1 and CDR2 are KGHSH and LQKENI. Trimming pared 3 bases from V and 7 bases from J, leaving 9 bases between. The CDR3 is 12 amino acids. CDR3 sequence (DNA): TGTGCCAGCTCACCGGGGACGGATGAAGCTTTCTTT. It specifies CASSPGTDEAFF.

This sequence joins TRBV15 and TRBJ2-2, with a possible D match to TRBD2 (5 bases). CDR3 length equals 12 residues. V gave up 3 bases and J gave up 7 bases, with 6 bases separating them. Germline-derived CDR1 and CDR2 are LNHNV and YYDKDF (reference sequence). This CDR3 is CATSRRDGELFF. DNA of the CDR3: TGTGCCACCAGCAGGAGGGACGGGGAGCTGTTTTTT.

This clone was recorded only once. The chain couples TRBV9 to TRBJ2-1; D call uncertain. Trimming removed 0 bases from V and 5 bases from J, with 6 bases in between. The germline gives CDR1 SGDLS, CDR2 YYNGEE. The CDR3 runs 13 residues. CDR3 nucleotide sequence: TGTGCCAGCAGCGTAGGGATCGACAATGAGCAGTTCTTC. It translates to CASSVGIDNEQFF.

This CDR3 reads CSANLSTEAFF. The DNA for the CDR3 is TGCAGTGCTAACCTGAGCACTGAAGCTTTCTTT. This rearrangement joins TRBV20-1 to TRBJ1-1; no definite D call. Germline-derived CDR1 and CDR2 are DFQATT and SNEGSKA (reference sequence). The CDR3 runs 11 residues. V lost 4 bases, J lost 4 bases, and 7 bases lay in between.

J is TRBJ1-4 and V is TRBV20-1; maybe TRBD1 (5 bases). There are 13 residues in the CDR3. Germline V lookup: CDR1 DFQATT, CDR2 SNEGSKA (reference sequence). V lost 3 bases, J lost 8 bases, and 13 bases lay in between. This CDR3 reads CSASVGGREKLFF. The CDR3 DNA reads as TGCAGTGCTAGTGTGGGGGGGAGGGAAAAACTGTTTTTT.

The V call is TRBV28, the J call TRBJ1-4, with 7 bases identical to TRBD1. CDR1 and CDR2 from the germline V gene are MDHEN and SYDVKM. This CDR3 comprises 15 residues. The V gene end was trimmed by 5 bases and the J gene end by 1 base; junction bases not matched to a gene: 4. CDR3 region: CASSPQGRTNEKLFF. DNA for the CDR3: TGTGCCAGCAGTCCACAGGGGAGAACTAATGAAAAACTGTTTTTT. The whole variable domain, remainder taken from reference TRBV28 and TRBJ1-4, is DVKVTQSSRYLVKRTGEKVFLECVQDMDHENMFWYRQDPGLGLRLIYFSYDVKMKEKGDIPEGYSVSREKKERFSLILESASTNQTSMYLCASSPQGRTNEKLFFGSGTQLSVL.

This chain links TRBV19 with TRBJ1-5; the match to TRBD1 covers 8 bases. The CDR3 contains 14 residues. CDR1 is LNHDA, CDR2 SQIVND, per germline (reference sequence). Trimming removed 3 bases from V and 7 bases from J; junction bases left unmatched: 5. The CDR3 protein is CASSITGGDQPQHF. The DNA for the CDR3 is TGTGCCAGTAGTATCACAGGGGGGGACCAGCCCCAGCATTTT.